This entry is about one TCR beta chain. Antigen unknown. This record belongs to a study of cytomegalovirus exposure and HLA in healthy donors. General study findings and limits: Investigators reported under 200 TCR beta chains as tied to cytomegalovirus.

The V end was cut by 9 bases, the J end by 6 bases, with 17 bases between. The CDR3 contains 13 residues. Germline V lookup: CDR1 LGHNA, CDR2 YNFKEQ. Some clones are missing from TCRdb's copy, which holds only in-frame ones; the method was immunoSEQ multiplex PCR. This sample has 130,000 or so clones, with 90% found just once. The sequence derives from a woman between 25 and 40 years old in good health and CMV-seropositive. The rearrangement links TRBV4-2 to TRBJ2-5; a possible D gene is TRBD2 (7 bases). The material sequenced was PBMCs. CDR3 in amino acids: CASEGGAGKTQYF. DNA for the CDR3: TGTGCCAGTGAGGGGGGGGCCGGGAAGACCCAGTACTTC.